This note documents a single T cell receptor beta chain sequence. Under the authors' procedure: Using reference gene primer amplification, nucleated cell counts were estimated. Sequencing used immunoSEQ multiplex PCR; TCRdb keeps in-frame clones, though not all of them. The DNA gave D and trimming, while V, J and clone size come from that table. The table records roughly 340,000 clones, over 80% of them present only once. These data originate in a study of blood T cell repertoires in COVID-19. Sequencing was carried out using peripheral blood. The receptor was derived from a woman aged 45-60 years with COVID-19, enrolled during active disease.

The CDR3 DNA is TGTGCCAGCAGGGGAGGACAGGGGTATGCCTACGAGCAGTACTTC. Translated, it gives CASRGGQGYAYEQYF. V and J are TRBV6-5 and TRBJ2-7, with 9 bases matching TRBD1. Germline V gene data show CDR1 as MNHEY and CDR2 as SVGAGI. This CDR3 is 15 amino acids long. The V gene end was trimmed by 6 bases and the J gene end by 2 bases; junction bases not matched to a gene: 8.